These T cell receptor beta chains were read from a single sample in a study of cytomegalovirus exposure and HLA in healthy donors. Assay: immunoSEQ multiplex PCR; the TCRdb copy retains only in-frame clones and omits some. Of some 140,000 clones listed, roughly three quarters were seen once; the top ten hold 7.7%. The specimen sequenced was PBMCs. The receptors shown here come from a young man in good health and CMV-seropositive. CDR3s include the opening cysteine and the closing phenylalanine or tryptophan. Fields, in order: J gene, D gene, V gene, clone size, CDR3 DNA, CDR3 protein. D genes are given only for firm matches. Where a row states a size, it is once, few, many or the class of an expanded clone; other rows omit it.

TRBJ1-4,TRBD1,TRBV29-1,few,TGCAGCGTAAAACCGGGACAGGGCAATGAAAAACTGTTTTTT,CSVKPGQGNEKLFF
TRBJ2-5,TRBD1,TRBV6-1,.,TGTGCCAGCAGTACCCGGACAGGGCCAGCGACCCAGTACTTC,CASSTRTGPATQYF
TRBJ1-1,.,TRBV20-1,.,TGCAGTGCTAGTCAGGGGACTGAAGCTTTCTTT,CSASQGTEAFF
TRBJ2-5,TRBD1,TRBV29-1,few,TGCAGCGCCGAAGGGACAGCCAAAGAGACCCAGTACTTC,CSAEGTAKETQYF
TRBJ2-7,.,TRBV14,.,TGTGCCAGCAGCCAAGATGGGGGGGACAGGATTTACGAGCAGTACTTC,CASSQDGGDRIYEQYF
TRBJ2-3,TRBD2,TRBV6-1,.,TGTGCCAGCCTGGGTCTAGCGGGAGGGCCAGATACGCAGTATTTT,CASLGLAGGPDTQYF
TRBJ2-1,TRBD2,TRBV4-3,.,TGCGCCAGCAGCCATCGGGCGCGGGGGGGGGATGAGCAGTTCTTC,CASSHRARGGDEQFF
TRBJ2-3,.,TRBV15,.,TGTGCCACCAGCAGAGGGCTAGTGTCAGATACGCAGTATTTT,CATSRGLVSDTQYF
TRBJ2-1,TRBD2,TRBV23-1,.,TGCGCCAGCAGTCACTCGGTAGCGGGAGGTTACAATGAGCAGTTCTTC,CASSHSVAGGYNEQFF
TRBJ1-1,TRBD1,TRBV11-2,.,TGTGCCAGCAGCCTTGACTGGACAGGGCAGCCTGAAGCTTTCTTT,CASSLDWTGQPEAFF
TRBJ1-1,TRBD1,TRBV30,.,TGTGCCTGGAGTGTAGGGACAGGGGGCTTGGAAGCTTTCTTT,CAWSVGTGGLEAFF
TRBJ2-1,TRBD2,TRBV5-1,.,TGCGCCAGCAGCTTGGCCGGCACTAGCGGGAGGAATGAGCAGTTCTTC,CASSLAGTSGRNEQFF
TRBJ1-4,.,TRBV9,.,TGTGCCAGCAGCTTGTGGACAGAATCTAATGAAAAACTGTTTTTT,CASSLWTESNEKLFF
TRBJ1-5,.,TRBV27,.,TGTGCCAGCAGGGAGCGAGGAGGGGGCAATCAGCCCCAGCATTTT,CASRERGGGNQPQHF
TRBJ1-2,TRBD1,TRBV7-8,.,TGTGCCAGCAGCCGGGACAGGGGCCATGGCTACACCTTC,CASSRDRGHGYTF
TRBJ2-5,TRBD1,TRBV6-1,few,TGTGCCAGCATCACCGGGACAGCCACCCGAGAGACCCAGTACTTC,CASITGTATRETQYF